This note documents a single T cell receptor beta chain sequence. Antigen unknown. The source of the sample is a study of type 1 regulatory T cells. Looking at the study overall: An in vitro protocol generated T-allo10, a Tr1-enriched, alloantigen-specific CD4 T cell product.

There are 13 residues in the CDR3. Germline V gene lookup returns CDR1 SQVTM and CDR2 ANQGSEA. The V end was cut by 7 bases, the J end by 3 bases, with 15 bases between. Graft donor-derived T-allo10 cells were described as host-alloantigen-specific, anergic, and alloantigen-specifically suppressive. TCRdb fed the reads into MiXCR, producing one record per CDR3 protein. The sample lists over 55,000 distinct CDR3 sequences; about three fifths were seen once. The chain recombines TRBV29-1 with TRBJ1-1; D uncertain. The origin of this receptor is a human donor in good health. Material for sequencing was cultured T cells, either the whole culture or a sorted T cell fraction (not recorded which). The subset was: Tr1-enriched cell product generated in vitro against host alloantigens. CDR3 DNA sequence: TGCAGCGCCAAAAGTGGTGGGTACACTGAAGCTTTCTTT. The encoded protein is CSAKSGGYTEAFF.